The clone carrying this T cell receptor (beta chain) was detected a few times. Its antigen is unidentified. This entry is derived from a study of PD-1 blockade in classical Hodgkin lymphoma. Findings and caveats of the study: Before treatment, complete responders showed about the same diversity as newly diagnosed patients. Newly diagnosed patients reportedly trailed healthy donors in baseline TCR diversity. Researchers reported that CD4+ TCR diversity, though not CD8+, rose significantly by C4D1.

V was cut by 5 bases and J by 0 bases, with 12 bases left in between. The V gene's germline CDR1 is SNHLY and CDR2 FYNNEI. The length of the CDR3 is 15 residues. All patients experienced relapse after autologous stem cell transplantation, and brentuximab vedotin exposure was variable. Relapsed/refractory classical Hodgkin lymphoma patients had complete, partial or progressive responses. TCRdb keeps only in-frame clones here, not all; method: immunoSEQ multiplex PCR. This table holds about 26,000 clones, around 67% found once. V and J are TRBV2 and TRBJ2-3; D perhaps matches TRBD2 (6 bases). The source is a human donor with classical Hodgkin lymphoma. The sample here was peripheral blood mononuclear cells (PBMCs), taken before the second cycle of nivolumab. The DNA of the CDR3 is TGTGCCAGCAGTCAGGAGGGAGCTAGCACAGATACGCAGTATTTT. As protein: CASSQEGASTDTQYF.